The entry below gives a single T cell receptor (beta chain) sequence along with its context. The antigen remains unidentified. The data belong to a study of cytomegalovirus exposure and HLA in healthy donors. The PCR employed 60 Vbeta primers together with 13 Jbeta primers. Here immunoSEQ multiplex PCR was the method, and the copy in TCRdb shows in-frame clones only, minus some. The sample comprises 60,000 to 95,000 clones, more than 65% of which are singletons, and approximately 17% rests with the top ten. The CDR3 spans 19 residues. The germline gives CDR1 SNHLY, CDR2 FYNNEI. V shed 4 bases and J 2 bases; nucleotides not matched to a gene: 14. Findings of the study overall: Earlier analysis looked at TCR beta V segments, and most were productive about 87% or about 30% of the time.

The TCR comes from a man aged 70 or older in good health and CMV-seropositive. The specimen sequenced was PBMCs. The rearrangement links TRBV2 to TRBJ2-2; 9 nucleotides align to TRBD1. DNA of the CDR3: TGTGCCAGCAGTGGAATTCAATGGGGGACAGGGCGTAACACCGGGGAGCTGTTTTTT. It encodes CASSGIQWGTGRNTGELFF.